A single sample is the source of the 19 T cell receptor beta chains below, sequenced in a study of blood T cell repertoires in COVID-19. Sequenced by immunoSEQ multiplex PCR; TCRdb stores in-frame clones only, minus some. The table includes just under 350,000 clones, 85% to 90% detected once. Source material: peripheral blood. Every receptor here comes from a woman in her sixties or seventies with COVID-19, enrolled during active disease.

The table lists this clone with a few counts. This chain links TRBV6-4 with TRBJ1-6; 10 bases align to TRBD1. V trimming: 5 bases; J trimming: 9 bases; junction bases outside the gene matches: 7. CDR1 is MRHNA and CDR2 is SNTAGT in the germline V gene. The length of the CDR3 is 15 residues. CDR3 nucleotides: TGTGCCAGCAGTTCGGACCGGGACAGGGGTTCACCCCTCCACTTT. This sequence encodes CASSSDRDRGSPLHF.

This chain joins TRBV5-8 and TRBJ1-2; 11 nucleotides match TRBD1. Germline V gene data show CDR1 as SGHTS and CDR2 as YDEGEE. Trimming cost V 4 bases and J 5 bases; bases outside gene matches: 7. CDR3 length: 15 amino acids. For the CDR3, the DNA is TGTGCCAGCAGCATAGGGACAGGGGGAAGGTATGGCTACACCTTC. Protein sequence: CASSIGTGGRYGYTF.

The count of this clone is one. The chain joins TRBV28 to TRBJ2-1, with 8 bases that match TRBD1. CDR3 length equals 15 residues. Germline CDR1 reads MDHEN; CDR2 reads SYDVKM. Trimming at V came to 5 bases and at J to 4 bases, leaving 7 bases not matched to a gene. CDR3 sequence: CASSLGQVEYNEQFF. The CDR3, as DNA: TGTGCCAGCAGTCTGGGACAGGTGGAGTACAATGAGCAGTTCTTC.

The chain has TRBV7-8 and TRBJ2-5, with D perhaps TRBD1 (5 bases). Germline CDR1 SGHVS, CDR2 FQNEAQ. With 5 bases removed from V and 4 bases from J, the gap between germline ends came to 14 bases. The CDR3 is 14 amino acids. CDR3 loop: CASSTTRVPETQYF. The DNA for the CDR3 is TGTGCCAGCAGCACAACCAGGGTCCCAGAGACCCAGTACTTC.

This chain uses TRBV28 with TRBJ2-5; TRBD1 matches 12 bases. The CDR3 totals 16 residues. Unmatched junction bases numbered 10, after V lost 6 bases and J lost 5 bases. CDR1 is MDHEN, CDR2 SYDVKM, per germline. CDR3 region: CASRGIGTGGRETQYF. CDR3 bases: TGTGCCAGCAGGGGAATCGGGACAGGGGGCCGGGAGACCCAGTACTTC.

The chain is built from TRBV2 and TRBJ1-5, with D uncertain. CDR1 SNHLY and CDR2 FYNNEI come from the germline V gene. Trimming shortened V by 0 bases and J by 3 bases, and 9 bases separated the two germline ends. The CDR3 runs to 15 residues. The CDR3 DNA is TGTGCCAGCAGTGAAGCTGGGAGGGACAATCAGCCCCAGCATTTT. This encodes CASSEAGRDNQPQHF.

This clone appeared once. The CDR3 DNA reads TGTGCCAGCAGCTTGGAAGGGGTGTCGAGAGAAAAACTGTTTTTT. Its protein is CASSLEGVSREKLFF. J is TRBJ1-4 and V is TRBV5-8; a possible D gene is TRBD1 (5 bases). The CDR3 is 15 residues long. Germline CDR1 is SGHTS and CDR2 is YDEGEE. V was pared by 0 bases and J by 8 bases, with 14 bases between.

The V call is TRBV30, the J call TRBJ1-1; 8 bases are shared with TRBD1. Trimming took 2 bases from V and 3 from J; bases not matched to a gene: 5. The CDR3 extends over 14 amino acids. Germline-derived CDR1 and CDR2 are GTSNPN and SVGIG (reference sequence). CDR3 region: CAWSTTGGDTEAFF. CDR3 DNA: TGTGCCTGGAGTACAACAGGGGGAGACACTGAAGCTTTCTTT.

The gene calls are TRBV19 and TRBJ1-5; TRBD1 matches 9 bases. V gave up 5 bases and J gave up 9 bases; unmatched junction bases: 8. The germline V gene has CDR1 LNHDA and CDR2 SQIVND (reference sequence). This CDR3 is built from 14 residues. DNA of the CDR3: TGTGCCAGTAGTGGACAGGGGCAATGGACGCCCCAGCATTTT. Translated, it gives CASSGQGQWTPQHF.

The chain employs TRBV19 and TRBJ1-1; D gene ambiguous. Trimming shortened V by 3 bases and J by 1 base, and 9 bases separated the two germline ends. The CDR3 extends over 14 amino acids. The germline CDR1 and CDR2 sequences are LNHDA and SQIVND (reference sequence). In DNA form, the CDR3 reads TGTGCCAGTAGTATCATTCCGGGGAACACTGAAGCTTTCTTT. As protein: CASSIIPGNTEAFF.

This chain connects TRBV5-1 to TRBJ2-7; 8 bases are a match to TRBD1. Germline V gene lookup returns CDR1 SGHRS and CDR2 YFSETQ. J lost 5 bases, V lost 0 bases, and 7 bases had no gene match. The CDR3 contains 15 residues. CDR3 residues: CASSLVPGGENEQYF. The DNA for the CDR3 is TGCGCCAGCAGCTTGGTTCCAGGGGGCGAAAACGAGCAGTACTTC.

The chain has TRBV19 and TRBJ1-1; maybe TRBD1 (5 bases). V lost 7 bases, J lost 5 bases, and 26 bases lay in between. CDR3 size: 17 residues. Germline-derived CDR1 and CDR2 are LNHDA and SQIVND (reference sequence). CDR3 region: CASTAFRVIQGKTEAFF. Here the CDR3 DNA reads TGTGCCAGTACTGCTTTTAGGGTAATTCAGGGAAAAACTGAAGCTTTCTTT.

CDR3 protein: CASSPTGTLSYNSPLHF. CDR3 sequence (DNA): TGTGCCAGCAGCCCGACCGGGACACTTTCCTATAATTCACCCCTCCACTTT. The chain has TRBV3-1 (or the pseudogene TRBV3-2) and TRBJ1-6; weak D call: TRBD1 (6 bases). The CDR3 totals 17 residues. The V end lost 4 bases, the J end lost 1 base, and 14 bases lay between the germline ends. Germline CDR1 LGHDT, CDR2 YNNKEL (reference sequence).

V is TRBV6-2 or TRBV6-3 and J is TRBJ2-3, with D possibly matching TRBD2 (5 bases). CDR3 size: 16 residues. The ends were cut back, 2 bases at V and 0 bases at J, with 12 bases in the middle. CDR1 is MNHEY and CDR2 is SVGEGT in the germline V gene. CDR3 bases: TGTGCCAGCAGTTACGTTGGAGGATATAGCACAGATACGCAGTATTTT. Amino acid sequence: CASSYVGGYSTDTQYF.

This clone was observed a few times. The chain joins TRBV5-1 to TRBJ1-1; TRBD1 agrees at 9 bases. The V and J ends lost 6 bases and 4 bases, in that order; junction bases with no gene match: 7. Germline V gene sequence: CDR1 SGHRS, CDR2 YFSETQ. The CDR3 is 14 residues long. The CDR3, as DNA: TGCGCCAGCAAGTTCGGGACAGGGAGCACTGAAGCTTTCTTT. Its translation is CASKFGTGSTEAFF.

The V call is TRBV9, the J call TRBJ2-7, with D possibly TRBD2 on 6 matching bases. V lost 3 bases and J 0 bases, leaving 10 bases between the germline ends. CDR3 length: 14 amino acids. Germline CDR1 reads SGDLS; CDR2 reads YYNGEE. The CDR3 DNA sequence: TGTGCCAGCAGCGGGAGGGACTTCTCCTACGAGCAGTACTTC. Translated, it gives CASSGRDFSYEQYF. Together with reference TRBV9 and TRBJ2-7, the CDR3 gives the full variable domain: DSGVTQTPKHLITATGQRVTLRCSPRSGDLSVYWYQQSLDQGLQFLIQYYNGEERAKGNILERFSAQQFPDLHSELNLSSLELGDSALYFCASSGRDFSYEQYFGPGTRLTVT.

V is TRBV29-1 and J is TRBJ2-1; 9 nucleotides match TRBD2. With V trimmed by 7 bases and J by 4 bases, 2 bases remained unmatched. The V gene's germline CDR1 is SQVTM and CDR2 ANQGSEA. The CDR3 length is 12 residues. CDR3 amino acids: CSGSGGYNEQFF. The CDR3 DNA reads TGCAGCGGTAGCGGGGGATACAATGAGCAGTTCTTC.

V usage is TRBV30 and J usage is TRBJ1-3; 12 bases map to TRBD1. The CDR3 is made up of 16 amino acids. J was trimmed by 7 bases and V by 2 bases; bases with no gene match: 9. CDR1 GTSNPN and CDR2 SVGIG come from the germline V gene (reference sequence). CDR3 nucleotide sequence: TGTGCCTGGAGTACGGGACAGGGGGCGTGGAGGAACACCATATATTTT. Its protein is CAWSTGQGAWRNTIYF.

The V gene is TRBV6-6, the J gene TRBJ1-4; 9 bases are a match to TRBD1. CDR3 length: 15 amino acids. With V trimmed by 7 bases and J by 5 bases, 8 bases remained unmatched. Germline CDR1 is MNHNY and CDR2 is SVGAGI (reference sequence). The CDR3 bases are TGTGCCAGCACCAAGGGACAGGGAGGGAATGAAAAACTGTTTTTT. This encodes CASTKGQGGNEKLFF.